The TCR beta chain described here comes from a study of Graves' ophthalmopathy and Graves' hyperthyroidism listed by TCRdb under 2018. As for the study more broadly: Peripheral blood samples were taken at the time of initial diagnosis, before any treatment was given. Once sampling was done, hyperthyroidism patients were given methimazole at a starting dose of 30 mg daily, while ophthalmopathy patients were given high-dose intravenous methylprednisolone. An independent validation cohort was composed of about 20 hyperthyroidism patients and some 16 patients who later progressed from hyperthyroidism to ophthalmopathy. The 100 discovery patients were divided at random into training and test sets in a 7:3 ratio. In total, around 140 blood samples were TCR-sequenced: approximately 42 ophthalmopathy, some 75 hyperthyroidism and some 17 hyperthyroidism-to-ophthalmopathy patients. To explore V-J signatures that distinguish ophthalmopathy from hyperthyroidism, a discovery set of about a hundred patients was enrolled, made up of more than 40 with ophthalmopathy and around 57 with stable hyperthyroidism. The study used TCR beta repertoire signatures to distinguish Graves' ophthalmopathy from Graves' hyperthyroidism and to predict progression to ophthalmopathy. In a handful of hyperthyroidism patients, the T-cell repertoire of thyroid tissue was compared with the T-cell repertoire of blood. General study outcomes and caveats: The 13-signature model separated ophthalmopathy from stable hyperthyroidism with about 86% sensitivity and 81.08% specificity in cross-validation, and 80%/75% in the test set. In validation, the model predicted ophthalmopathy progression with about 71% sensitivity and approximately 72% specificity; 12 predicted patients were CT-confirmed with GO in a median of approximately 6.5 months. Sample size was not statistically predetermined, and group allocation was not concealed from the investigators. Most of the expanded thyroid clonotypes with a frequency above 0.001 were also detected in blood, and it was suggested that the thyroid immune response may be reflected by blood repertoires.

For repertoire sequencing, the TCR beta CDR3 regions were amplified from RNA transcripts. HTBI primers and the Qiagen OneStep RT-PCR kit were used in a first-round RT-PCR, which was followed by a second-round multiplex PCR, size selection and purification. The libraries underwent paired-end sequencing with 100 bp reads on an Illumina HiSeq2000. For the original study's pipeline: SOAPnuke was used to process the reads, throwing out any read that had adapters, had uncalled bases, had a mean Phred below 15, or lacked an exact constant-primer or identifier match. COPE v1.2.5 was used to merge high-quality paired reads. Clonotypes were defined as unique nucleotide sequences and were aligned to IMGT TRB V, D and J references using MiTCR v1.1. Analysis was restricted to V-J combinations with a frequency above 0.0001, which covered 99.2% of repertoires. A TCR clonal expansion and chaos score per V-J combination was defined as the ratio of F50 clonal expansion to chaos observed in the TCRdist matrix. Features were reduced by Welch's t-statistics and random forest to over ten V-J combinations, which fed a naive Bayes classifier. Thyroid-blood repertoire similarity was quantified with the Morisita-Horn index. TCRdb applied fastp at Q25 and MiXCR to the public reads, then kept only in-frame beta chains. Entries are consolidated by CDR3 protein sequence, retaining the most common genes and DNA. The authors' filters were not applied to this entry. Recorded for this sample are a few hundred thousand distinct CDR3 sequences; 15% to 17% of them occurred a single time. The ten biggest clones cover roughly 7% of the sample.

The table lists this clonotype with many counts. This clone's antigen is unknown. Base qualities are missing; no much larger clone stands one base away. Stable hyperthyroidism was defined as no progression to ophthalmopathy within 18 months of follow-up. Patients with hyperthyroidism were aged 18 to 65 years, had been newly diagnosed, and had a disease duration of less than 2 months. Patients with other autoimmune diseases, uncontrolled infections, pregnancy or lactation were excluded. Clinical symptoms, serum thyroxine, TRAb, thyroid ultrasound and orbital computed tomography were used for diagnosis. PBMCs were isolated from about 9.2 ml of fresh peripheral blood by Ficoll-Paque density gradient centrifugation. Trizol reagent was used to extract the total RNA, and its quality was then checked on an Agilent 2100 Bioanalyzer. The sequencing sample was made of peripheral blood. The source is a woman under 30 with stable Graves' hyperthyroidism. Donor details come from another sample of the same person, matched by shared clones.

The CDR3 is CATSGRDRGGYTF. The DNA sequence follows: TGTGCCACCAGTGGCCGGGACAGAGGTGGCTACACCTTC. Recombination linked TRBV24-1 to TRBJ1-2; TRBD1 agrees with 7 junctional bases. The CDR1 and CDR2 encoded by the germline V gene are KGHDR and SFDVKD. The CDR3 numbers 13 residues from cysteine through phenylalanine. The entry retains the CDR3 DNA only, 39 bases that are in frame from base 1. V loses 5 bases at its end and J loses 7 bases; junction bases beyond the gene matches: 6.